Sequencing of this TCR beta chain was carried out in a study of shared clonotypes between healthy human individuals. Broader study findings: Larger estimated richness was generally seen in naive subsets than in memory subsets. Non-shared clonotypes showed lower generation probabilities than clonotypes common to all four donors.

The DNA input per sorted-subset replicate PCR was about 220 ng, corresponding to some 33,000 T cell genomes. TCRdb keeps only in-frame clones here, not all; method: immunoSEQ multiplex PCR. The repertoire holds approximately 2.1 million clones, roughly 93% seen once, with under 0.45% in the top ten. Those who donated, Caucasian adults without exception, all lived in Nashville, Tennessee. As concerns this clone: As yet, its antigen is unknown.

The CDR3 is 15 amino acids. V lost 5 bases and J 0 bases, leaving 11 bases between the germline ends. The germline CDR1 and CDR2 sequences are SSHAT and FNYEAQ (reference sequence). This chain uses TRBV7-7 with TRBJ2-1; D may be TRBD1 (6 bases). The source of this sequence is a man between 18 and 35 years old in good health. Some clones in this sample may be carry-over from other donors' samples. The sequenced material came from naive CD4+ T cells from PBMCs. Subset reported: CD45RA+ positively selected. CDR3: CASSPGTISYNEQFF. CDR3 nucleotide sequence: TGTGCCAGCAGCCCTGGGACAATCTCCTACAATGAGCAGTTCTTC.